Listed below are T cell receptor beta chains from one sample, sequenced in a study of T cells after yellow fever vaccination. A single record per CDR3 protein comes from TCRdb applying MiXCR to the 5' RACE reads. The sample records approximately 70,000 distinct CDR3 sequences, just over 6.5% being singletons. The sequencing here drew on CD8+ T cells sorted from PBMCs, taken about 41 days after the first yellow fever vaccination. These receptors were taken from a man younger than 30 who received the YFV17D yellow fever vaccine. CDR3s include the opening cysteine and the closing phenylalanine or tryptophan. D genes are given only for firm matches. Part of the rows lack a size; the others show once, few, many or a class for expanded clones.

CDR3 length: 15
V gene: TRBV12-3/TRBV12-4
J gene: TRBJ2-1
D gene: -
clone size: many
CDR3 protein: CASSFNQGSYNEQFF
CDR3 DNA: TGTGCCAGCAGTTTCAACCAGGGATCCTACAATGAGCAGTTCTTC

CDR3 length: 16
V gene: TRBV29-1
J gene: TRBJ2-3
D gene: -
clone size: many
CDR3 protein: CSVEDARLMATDTQYF
CDR3 DNA: TGCAGCGTTGAAGATGCCAGGCTGATGGCCACAGATACGCAGTATTTT

CDR3 length: 14
V gene: TRBV6-1
J gene: TRBJ1-5
D gene: -
clone size: -
CDR3 protein: CASSRVGEDQPQHF
CDR3 DNA: TGTGCCAGCAGTCGTGTGGGGGAGGATCAGCCCCAGCATTTT

CDR3 length: 13
V gene: TRBV27
J gene: TRBJ1-1
D gene: -
clone size: few
CDR3 protein: CASSLDTGTEAFF
CDR3 DNA: TGTGCCAGCAGTCTCGACACGGGCACTGAAGCTTTCTTT

CDR3 length: 14
V gene: TRBV6-2/TRBV6-3
J gene: TRBJ1-5
D gene: -
clone size: -
CDR3 protein: CASSYLSERQPQHF
CDR3 DNA: TGTGCCAGCAGTTACCTGTCAGAGAGGCAGCCCCAGCATTTT

CDR3 length: 14
V gene: TRBV27
J gene: TRBJ2-2
D gene: -
clone size: many
CDR3 protein: CASSPSDPTGELFF
CDR3 DNA: TGTGCCAGCAGTCCTTCGGACCCCACCGGGGAGCTGTTTTTT

CDR3 length: 15
V gene: TRBV6-1
J gene: TRBJ2-1
D gene: TRBD1
clone size: -
CDR3 protein: CASSRGQGTYNEQFF
CDR3 DNA: TGTGCCAGCAGCCGCGGACAGGGTACCTACAATGAGCAGTTCTTC

CDR3 length: 15
V gene: TRBV5-1
J gene: TRBJ1-5
D gene: TRBD1
clone size: many
CDR3 protein: CASSLGQGAGQPQHF
CDR3 DNA: TGCGCCAGCAGCCTGGGACAGGGGGCTGGTCAGCCCCAGCATTTT

CDR3 length: 14
V gene: TRBV6-5
J gene: TRBJ1-5
D gene: -
clone size: -
CDR3 protein: CASSLGQLSQPQHF
CDR3 DNA: TGTGCCAGCAGCTTAGGACAGCTGAGTCAGCCCCAGCATTTT

CDR3 length: 15
V gene: TRBV6-4
J gene: TRBJ2-1
D gene: -
clone size: many
CDR3 protein: CASRARSSSYNEQFF
CDR3 DNA: TGTGCCAGCAGAGCTAGATCCAGCTCCTACAATGAGCAGTTCTTC

CDR3 length: 14
V gene: TRBV12-3/TRBV12-4
J gene: TRBJ1-1
D gene: -
clone size: -
CDR3 protein: CASIGDSRGGEAFF
CDR3 DNA: TGTGCCAGCATCGGGGACTCCCGGGGTGGTGAAGCTTTCTTT

CDR3 length: 13
V gene: TRBV6-6
J gene: TRBJ1-1
D gene: -
clone size: few
CDR3 protein: CASSLQGMTEAFF
CDR3 DNA: TGTGCCAGCAGTCTCCAGGGGATGACTGAAGCTTTCTTT

CDR3 length: 13
V gene: TRBV20-1
J gene: TRBJ2-5
D gene: TRBD2
clone size: many
CDR3 protein: CSASGGGQETQYF
CDR3 DNA: TGCAGTGCTAGCGGGGGGGGACAAGAGACCCAGTACTTC

CDR3 length: 18
V gene: TRBV4-1
J gene: TRBJ2-2
D gene: TRBD2
clone size: many
CDR3 protein: CASSLKASGGAGTGELFF
CDR3 DNA: TGCGCCAGCAGCCTCAAAGCCAGCGGGGGGGCTGGCACCGGGGAGCTGTTTTTT

CDR3 length: 16
V gene: TRBV10-2
J gene: TRBJ2-5
D gene: TRBD2
clone size: -
CDR3 protein: CASSESSGGQQETQYF
CDR3 DNA: TGCGCCAGCAGTGAGTCGAGCGGGGGCCAACAAGAGACCCAGTACTTC

CDR3 length: 15
V gene: TRBV5-4
J gene: TRBJ1-1
D gene: TRBD1
clone size: many
CDR3 protein: CASSTGQGLGTEAFF
CDR3 DNA: TGTGCCAGCAGCACTGGACAGGGGCTAGGAACTGAAGCTTTCTTT

CDR3 length: 13
V gene: TRBV20-1
J gene: TRBJ1-6
D gene: -
clone size: -
CDR3 protein: CSARGQESSPLHF
CDR3 DNA: TGCAGTGCCCGAGGGCAGGAAAGTTCACCCCTCCACTTT

CDR3 length: 12
V gene: TRBV7-9
J gene: TRBJ2-1
D gene: -
clone size: -
CDR3 protein: CASSLLQNEQFF
CDR3 DNA: TGTGCCAGCAGCTTATTACAAAATGAGCAGTTCTTC

CDR3 length: 13
V gene: TRBV15
J gene: TRBJ2-7
D gene: -
clone size: many
CDR3 protein: CATSRGGSYEQYF
CDR3 DNA: TGTGCCACCAGCAGAGGAGGTTCCTACGAGCAGTACTTC

CDR3 length: 15
V gene: TRBV20-1
J gene: TRBJ2-5
D gene: -
clone size: -
CDR3 protein: CSARQAERSQETQYF
CDR3 DNA: TGCAGTGCTAGACAGGCCGAGCGGTCGCAAGAGACCCAGTACTTC

CDR3 length: 13
V gene: TRBV5-1
J gene: TRBJ2-7
D gene: -
clone size: many
CDR3 protein: CASRKTGAYEQYF
CDR3 DNA: TGCGCCAGCAGAAAAACGGGGGCATACGAGCAGTACTTC

CDR3 length: 16
V gene: TRBV5-6
J gene: TRBJ2-7
D gene: TRBD1
clone size: -
CDR3 protein: CASSKGQGASFYEQYF
CDR3 DNA: TGTGCCAGCAGCAAGGGACAGGGGGCCTCTTTCTACGAGCAGTACTTC

CDR3 length: 13
V gene: TRBV7-9
J gene: TRBJ2-5
D gene: -
clone size: many
CDR3 protein: CASSLDSQETQYF
CDR3 DNA: TGTGCCAGCAGCTTAGACAGCCAAGAGACCCAGTACTTC

CDR3 length: 13
V gene: TRBV29-1
J gene: TRBJ2-2
D gene: -
clone size: many
CDR3 protein: CSVFGVDTGELFF
CDR3 DNA: TGCAGCGTTTTCGGGGTAGACACCGGGGAGCTGTTTTTT

CDR3 length: 17
V gene: TRBV5-5
J gene: TRBJ2-5
D gene: -
clone size: -
CDR3 protein: CASSSRGTEVYQETQYF
CDR3 DNA: TGTGCCAGCAGTTCTCGCGGGACAGAGGTTTATCAAGAGACCCAGTACTTC

CDR3 length: 14
V gene: TRBV20-1
J gene: TRBJ2-3
D gene: -
clone size: many
CDR3 protein: CSASTPSNTDTQYF
CDR3 DNA: TGCAGTGCTAGTACCCCCTCCAACACAGATACGCAGTATTTT

CDR3 length: 17
V gene: TRBV29-1
J gene: TRBJ2-3
D gene: TRBD2
clone size: many
CDR3 protein: CSVARTSGGLYTDTQYF
CDR3 DNA: TGCAGCGTTGCCAGGACTAGCGGGGGACTTTACACAGATACGCAGTATTTT

CDR3 length: 16
V gene: TRBV6-5
J gene: TRBJ2-3
D gene: TRBD2
clone size: many
CDR3 protein: CASSFPTTSGEDTQYF
CDR3 DNA: TGTGCCAGCAGTTTCCCAACGACTAGCGGGGAAGATACGCAGTATTTT

CDR3 length: 16
V gene: TRBV6-1
J gene: TRBJ1-4
D gene: -
clone size: once
CDR3 protein: CASSPNPYALDEKLFF
CDR3 DNA: TGTGCCAGCAGTCCCAACCCGTATGCCCTAGACGAAAAACTGTTTTTT

CDR3 length: 14
V gene: TRBV7-6
J gene: TRBJ2-7
D gene: -
clone size: many
CDR3 protein: CASSLREGNYEQYF
CDR3 DNA: TGTGCCAGCAGCTTAAGAGAGGGTAATTACGAGCAGTACTTC

CDR3 length: 19
V gene: TRBV9
J gene: TRBJ2-1
D gene: TRBD2
clone size: many
CDR3 protein: CASSGPTSGGPFSYNEQFF
CDR3 DNA: TGTGCCAGCAGCGGACCGACTAGCGGGGGGCCCTTCTCCTACAATGAGCAGTTCTTC

CDR3 length: 13
V gene: TRBV20-1
J gene: TRBJ2-7
D gene: TRBD1
clone size: -
CDR3 protein: CSGSDRNGYEQYF
CDR3 DNA: TGCAGTGGGTCGGACAGGAATGGCTACGAGCAGTACTTC

CDR3 length: 14
V gene: TRBV10-2
J gene: TRBJ2-7
D gene: -
clone size: many
CDR3 protein: CASKETVGIYEQYF
CDR3 DNA: TGCGCCAGCAAGGAAACAGTCGGGATCTACGAGCAGTACTTC

CDR3 length: 14
V gene: TRBV7-9
J gene: TRBJ1-2
D gene: -
clone size: many
CDR3 protein: CASSSDGANYGYTF
CDR3 DNA: TGTGCCAGCAGCTCCGACGGAGCTAACTATGGCTACACCTTC

CDR3 length: 14
V gene: TRBV28
J gene: TRBJ1-1
D gene: -
clone size: many
CDR3 protein: CASRPGVGFDEAFF
CDR3 DNA: TGTGCCAGCAGACCAGGGGTCGGGTTCGATGAAGCTTTCTTT

CDR3 length: 13
V gene: TRBV12-3/TRBV12-4
J gene: TRBJ2-7
D gene: TRBD1
clone size: few
CDR3 protein: CASSQFTGVEQYF
CDR3 DNA: TGTGCCAGCAGTCAGTTTACAGGGGTCGAGCAGTACTTC

CDR3 length: 14
V gene: TRBV4-1
J gene: TRBJ2-5
D gene: TRBD2
clone size: many
CDR3 protein: CASSRLAGQETQYF
CDR3 DNA: TGCGCCAGCAGCCGATTAGCGGGGCAGGAGACCCAGTACTTC

CDR3 length: 13
V gene: TRBV5-4
J gene: TRBJ1-1
D gene: -
clone size: few
CDR3 protein: CASRSQGKPEAFF
CDR3 DNA: TGTGCCAGCAGGTCTCAGGGTAAGCCTGAAGCTTTCTTT

CDR3 length: 12
V gene: TRBV5-1
J gene: TRBJ2-7
D gene: -
clone size: -
CDR3 protein: CASSFGLYEQYF
CDR3 DNA: TGCGCCAGCAGCTTTGGGTTGTACGAGCAGTACTTC

CDR3 length: 15
V gene: TRBV6-2/TRBV6-3
J gene: TRBJ2-4
D gene: TRBD1
clone size: many
CDR3 protein: CASSYLTGSKNIQYF
CDR3 DNA: TGTGCCAGCAGTTATCTGACAGGGTCCAAAAACATTCAGTACTTC

CDR3 length: 17
V gene: TRBV5-1
J gene: TRBJ1-6
D gene: -
clone size: many
CDR3 protein: CASSERGTGQDNSPLHF
CDR3 DNA: TGCGCCAGCAGCGAGAGGGGTACAGGGCAAGATAATTCACCCCTCCACTTT

CDR3 length: 13
V gene: TRBV29-1
J gene: TRBJ1-1
D gene: -
clone size: many
CDR3 protein: CSVGIRTHTEAFF
CDR3 DNA: TGCAGCGTTGGGATCCGGACACACACTGAAGCTTTCTTT

CDR3 length: 15
V gene: TRBV12-3/TRBV12-4
J gene: TRBJ2-3
D gene: -
clone size: many
CDR3 protein: CASSFGGLGTDTQYF
CDR3 DNA: TGTGCCAGCAGTTTCGGGGGGCTCGGCACAGATACGCAGTATTTT

CDR3 length: 15
V gene: TRBV12-3/TRBV12-4
J gene: TRBJ2-5
D gene: -
clone size: many
CDR3 protein: CASSTTGTFQETQYF
CDR3 DNA: TGTGCCAGCAGCACAACTGGGACGTTCCAAGAGACCCAGTACTTC

CDR3 length: 15
V gene: TRBV7-9
J gene: TRBJ1-1
D gene: -
clone size: many
CDR3 protein: CASNGRGDLNTEAFF
CDR3 DNA: TGTGCCAGCAACGGACGGGGGGACCTGAACACTGAAGCTTTCTTT

CDR3 length: 16
V gene: TRBV24-1
J gene: TRBJ2-1
D gene: TRBD2
clone size: -
CDR3 protein: CAASDPLSGGGNEQFF
CDR3 DNA: TGTGCCGCCAGTGATCCCCTGTCGGGGGGAGGGAATGAGCAGTTCTTC

CDR3 length: 16
V gene: TRBV27
J gene: TRBJ2-1
D gene: TRBD2
clone size: many
CDR3 protein: CASTDAGLAGDNEQFF
CDR3 DNA: TGTGCCAGCACCGACGCGGGGCTAGCGGGGGACAATGAGCAGTTCTTC

CDR3 length: 15
V gene: TRBV19
J gene: TRBJ1-5
D gene: -
clone size: few
CDR3 protein: CASSIGHWIPQPQHF
CDR3 DNA: TGTGCCAGTAGTATAGGTCACTGGATCCCTCAGCCCCAGCATTTT

CDR3 length: 15
V gene: TRBV29-1
J gene: TRBJ2-1
D gene: TRBD2
clone size: few
CDR3 protein: CSVETSGGSYNEQFF
CDR3 DNA: TGCAGCGTGGAGACTAGCGGGGGCTCCTACAATGAGCAGTTCTTC

CDR3 length: 13
V gene: TRBV5-5
J gene: TRBJ1-1
D gene: TRBD1
clone size: -
CDR3 protein: CASGDRPETEAFF
CDR3 DNA: TGTGCCAGCGGGGACAGGCCCGAGACTGAAGCTTTCTTT

CDR3 length: 19
V gene: TRBV5-4
J gene: TRBJ2-4
D gene: -
clone size: few
CDR3 protein: CASSLGESGAPNSKNIQYF
CDR3 DNA: TGTGCCAGCAGCTTGGGGGAATCGGGGGCCCCGAATTCCAAAAACATTCAGTACTTC

CDR3 length: 12
V gene: TRBV29-1
J gene: TRBJ2-1
D gene: -
clone size: many
CDR3 protein: CSVEVFRLEQFF
CDR3 DNA: TGCAGCGTTGAAGTGTTTAGGTTGGAGCAGTTCTTC

CDR3 length: 17
V gene: TRBV2
J gene: TRBJ2-3
D gene: TRBD1
clone size: many
CDR3 protein: CASSETGGRTYTDTQYF
CDR3 DNA: TGTGCCAGCAGTGAAACAGGGGGTAGGACATACACAGATACGCAGTATTTT